The clone carrying this T cell receptor beta chain was picked up many times. Its antigen remains unidentified. The data were taken from a study of CD8 T cells in ankylosing spondylitis. Whole-study findings and limits: In ankylosing spondylitis patients, matched synovial fluid reportedly showed significant enrichment of disease-linked clones. Disease-associated clones were CD8+ and fairly uncommon in peripheral blood. Ankylosing spondylitis blood appeared to carry a characteristic TCR beta motif of roughly 8 highly homologous variants. In synovial fluid and blood from reactive arthritis, some motif variants were previously reported.

The CDR3 contains 11 residues. V lost 4 bases, J lost 9 bases, and 7 bases lay in between. TCR beta libraries were made by quantitative 5'-RACE with molecular barcodes. Using its own MiXCR run on the 5' RACE reads, TCRdb lists one record per CDR3 protein. The sample has about 540,000 distinct CDR3 sequences, more than 9.5% seen once. The chain couples TRBV12-3 or TRBV12-4 to TRBJ2-1; the D is unclear. The receptor comes from a male donor with ankylosing spondylitis. Sequenced input: blood, either unsorted or a sorted T cell fraction (not recorded which). Here the CDR3 reads CASSSSPEQFF. For the CDR3, the DNA is TGTGCCAGCAGTTCTAGTCCTGAGCAGTTCTTC.